This entry is about one TCR beta chain. Study processing details: By means of reference gene primer amplification, nucleated cell counts were estimated. Using immunoSEQ multiplex PCR, the repertoire was profiled, and TCRdb retains in-frame clones only, with some absent. That table is the source of V, J and clone size, and D and trimming were worked out from the DNA. Of around 400,000 clones in the sample, about 90% were seen once. The data were taken from a study of blood T cell repertoires in COVID-19. The germline V gene encodes CDR1 MNHEY and CDR2 SMNVEV (reference sequence). V gave up 1 base and J gave up 1 base, with 10 bases separating them. The CDR3 is made up of 15 amino acids.

J is TRBJ1-1 and V is TRBV27, with TRBD1 as a possible D gene (5 bases). The sequenced sample was peripheral blood. The receptor was derived from a woman aged 55-70 years with COVID-19, enrolled during active disease. The CDR3 DNA reads as TGTGCCAGCAGTTTATATAGGGGAACGAACACTGAAGCTTTCTTT. Translating gives CASSLYRGTNTEAFF.